This paragraph covers one T cell receptor (beta chain) sequence. These data are taken from a study of T cell repertoires in cytomegalovirus infection. TCRdb reanalysed the reads using MiXCR and keeps one entry per CDR3 protein. The sample includes about 300,000 distinct CDR3 sequences, approximately 8.9% seen only once; the top ten take around 2.5%. The germline V gene encodes CDR1 SQVTM and CDR2 ANQGSEA. V lost 4 bases and J 8 bases, leaving 14 bases between the germline ends. The CDR3 contains 12 residues. The gene calls are TRBV29-1 and TRBJ1-2; D gene unclear. Material: PBMCs. This receptor was identified in a human donor in good health (CMV status not recorded). Some clones in this sample may be carry-over from other donors' samples. CDR3: CSVGTLGFGYTF. CDR3 coding DNA: TGCAGCGTTGGGACCCTCGGTTTCGGCTACACCTTC.